This TCR beta chain originates from a study of blood T cell repertoires in COVID-19. Study-level information: Samples representing acute and convalescent COVID-19 were sourced from the United States, Italy and Spain. In each case, the material was cDNA or gDNA derived from T cells, B-cell-depleted T cells, or PBMCs.

Only one count was recorded for this clone. It was during active infection that Seattle patients were enrolled and then longitudinally followed. Original data processing: Reference gene primer amplification gave nucleated cell count estimates. Data came from immunoSEQ multiplex PCR; TCRdb stores just in-frame clones and leaves some out. V, J and clone size are taken as reported in that table, and D and trimming were inferred from the DNA itself. The sample has 65,000 to 90,000 clones, 65% to 90% seen once. Germline V lookup: CDR1 MNHEY, CDR2 SVGAGI. Trimming cost V 6 bases and J 8 bases; bases outside gene matches: 8. The CDR3 consists of 14 residues.

The sample taken for sequencing was peripheral blood. This TCR was sampled from an elderly man with COVID-19, enrolled during active disease. The rearrangement uses TRBV6-5 and TRBJ1-4; 8 bases are shared with TRBD1. In DNA form, the CDR3 reads TGTGCCAGCAGCGCTGGACAGGGTCACGAAAAACTGTTTTTT. The encoded protein is CASSAGQGHEKLFF.